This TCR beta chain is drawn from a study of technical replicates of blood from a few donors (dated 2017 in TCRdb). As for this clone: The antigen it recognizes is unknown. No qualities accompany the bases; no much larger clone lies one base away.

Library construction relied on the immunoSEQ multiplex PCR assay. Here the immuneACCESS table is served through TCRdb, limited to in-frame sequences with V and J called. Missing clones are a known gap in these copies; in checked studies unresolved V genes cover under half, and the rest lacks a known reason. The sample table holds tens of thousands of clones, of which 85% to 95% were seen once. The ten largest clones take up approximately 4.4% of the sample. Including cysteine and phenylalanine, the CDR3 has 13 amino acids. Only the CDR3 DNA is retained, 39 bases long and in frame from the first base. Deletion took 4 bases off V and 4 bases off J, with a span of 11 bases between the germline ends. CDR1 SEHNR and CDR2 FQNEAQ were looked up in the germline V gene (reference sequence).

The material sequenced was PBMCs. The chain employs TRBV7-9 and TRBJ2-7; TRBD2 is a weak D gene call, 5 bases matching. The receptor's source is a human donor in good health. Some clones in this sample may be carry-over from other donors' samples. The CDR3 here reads CASSSGIWYEQYF. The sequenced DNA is TGTGCCAGCAGCTCCGGGATTTGGTACGAGCAGTACTTC.